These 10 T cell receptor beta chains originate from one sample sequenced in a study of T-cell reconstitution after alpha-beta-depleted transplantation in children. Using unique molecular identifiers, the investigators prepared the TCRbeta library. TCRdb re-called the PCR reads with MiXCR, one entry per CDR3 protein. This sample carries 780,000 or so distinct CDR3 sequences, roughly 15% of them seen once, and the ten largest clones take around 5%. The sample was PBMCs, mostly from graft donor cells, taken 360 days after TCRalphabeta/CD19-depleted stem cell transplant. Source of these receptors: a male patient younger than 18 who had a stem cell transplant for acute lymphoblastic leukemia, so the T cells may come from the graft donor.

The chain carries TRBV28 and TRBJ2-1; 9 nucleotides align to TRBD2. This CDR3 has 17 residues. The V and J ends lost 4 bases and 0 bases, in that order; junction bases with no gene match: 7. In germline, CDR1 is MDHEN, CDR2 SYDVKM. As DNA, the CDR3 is TGTGCCAGCAGTTCCCTAGCGGGACTGAGCTCCTACAATGAGCAGTTCTTC. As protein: CASSSLAGLSSYNEQFF.

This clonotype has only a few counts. The CDR3 sequence: CASSPRRGYEQYF. CDR3 DNA: TGTGCCAGTAGTCCAAGACGGGGTTACGAGCAGTACTTC. The chain recombines TRBV19 with TRBJ2-7; tentative D call: TRBD2 (5 bases). This CDR3 is built from 13 residues. Germline V CDR1 and CDR2: LNHDA, SQIVND (reference sequence). V lost 5 bases, J lost 4 bases, and 12 bases lay in between.

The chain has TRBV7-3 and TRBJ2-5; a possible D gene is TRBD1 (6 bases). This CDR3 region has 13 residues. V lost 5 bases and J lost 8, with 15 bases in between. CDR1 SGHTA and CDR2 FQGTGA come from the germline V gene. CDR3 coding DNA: TGTGCCAGCAGCCCGATGACAGGAAACACCCAGTACTTC. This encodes CASSPMTGNTQYF.

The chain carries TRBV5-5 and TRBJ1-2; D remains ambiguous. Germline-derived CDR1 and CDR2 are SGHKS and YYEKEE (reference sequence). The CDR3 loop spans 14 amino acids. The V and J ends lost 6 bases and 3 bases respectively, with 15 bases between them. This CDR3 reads CASTDFRAYYGYTF. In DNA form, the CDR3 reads TGTGCCAGCACCGACTTTAGGGCCTACTATGGCTACACCTTC. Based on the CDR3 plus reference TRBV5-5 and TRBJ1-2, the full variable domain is DAGVTQSPTHLIKTRGQQVTLRCSPISGHKSVSWYQQVLGQGPQFIFQYYEKEERGRGNFPDRFSARQFPNYSSELNVNALLLGDSALYLCASTDFRAYYGYTFGSGTRLTVV.

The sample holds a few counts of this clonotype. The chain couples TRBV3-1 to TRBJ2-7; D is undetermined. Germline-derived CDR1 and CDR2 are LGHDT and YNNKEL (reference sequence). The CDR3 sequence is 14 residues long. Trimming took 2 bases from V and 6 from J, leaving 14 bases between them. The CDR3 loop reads CASSQRHRIGEQYF. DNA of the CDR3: TGTGCCAGCAGCCAACGGCACAGAATCGGCGAGCAGTACTTC.

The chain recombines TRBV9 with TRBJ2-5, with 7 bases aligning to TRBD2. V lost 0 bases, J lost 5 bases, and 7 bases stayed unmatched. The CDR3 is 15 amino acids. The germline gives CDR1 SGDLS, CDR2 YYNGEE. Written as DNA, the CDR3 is TGTGCCAGCAGCGTAGGGCGGGGGTCGACGGAGACCCAGTACTTC. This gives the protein CASSVGRGSTETQYF. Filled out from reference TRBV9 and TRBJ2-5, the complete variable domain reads DSGVTQTPKHLITATGQRVTLRCSPRSGDLSVYWYQQSLDQGLQFLIQYYNGEERAKGNILERFSAQQFPDLHSELNLSSLELGDSALYFCASSVGRGSTETQYFGPGTRLLVL.

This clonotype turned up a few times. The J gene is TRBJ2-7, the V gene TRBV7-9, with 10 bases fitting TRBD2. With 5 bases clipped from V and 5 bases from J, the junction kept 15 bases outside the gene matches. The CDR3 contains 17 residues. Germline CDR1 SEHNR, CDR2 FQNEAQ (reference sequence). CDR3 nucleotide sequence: TGTGCCAGCAGCCCCGCAGGGAATAGCGGGAGGTCCCACGAGCAGTACTTC. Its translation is CASSPAGNSGRSHEQYF.

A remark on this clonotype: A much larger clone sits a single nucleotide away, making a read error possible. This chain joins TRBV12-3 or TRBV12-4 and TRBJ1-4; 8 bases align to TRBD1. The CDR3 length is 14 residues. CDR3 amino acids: CASSLDRVNEILFF. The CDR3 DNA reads TGTGCCAGCAGCCTGGACAGGGTTAATGAAATACTGTTTTTT.

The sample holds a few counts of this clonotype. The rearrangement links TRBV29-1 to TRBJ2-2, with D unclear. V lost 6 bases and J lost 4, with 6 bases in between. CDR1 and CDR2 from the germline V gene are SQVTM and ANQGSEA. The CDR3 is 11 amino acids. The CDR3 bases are TGCAGCGTCCTAGGCACCGGGGAGCTGTTTTTT. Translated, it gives CSVLGTGELFF.

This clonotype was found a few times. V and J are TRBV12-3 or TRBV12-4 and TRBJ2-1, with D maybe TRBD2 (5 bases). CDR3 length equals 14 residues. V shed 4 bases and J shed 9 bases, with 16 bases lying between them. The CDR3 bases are TGTGCCAGCAGTTCACCCCGGGAAAGGGTTGAGCAGTTCTTC. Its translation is CASSSPRERVEQFF.